The 9 T cell receptor beta chains below were found in one sample sequenced in a study of control samples from healthy donors and cancer patients. The method was immunoSEQ multiplex PCR; TCRdb's version includes in-frame clones alone and lacks a portion of them. Found here are around 80,000 clones, approximately 90% of them singletons; the top ten hold 5.7%. The sample comprised blood. The receptors shown here come from a woman between 45 and 65 years old in good health.

The rearrangement joins TRBV2 to TRBJ1-1; D not resolved. Germline CDR1 is SNHLY and CDR2 is FYNNEI. V was trimmed by 0 bases and J by 1 base, leaving 6 bases between them. This CDR3 spans 14 amino acids. CDR3 protein: CASSEASQNTEAFF. The CDR3 DNA follows: TGTGCCAGCAGTGAAGCAAGTCAGAACACTGAAGCTTTCTTT. Together with reference TRBV2 and TRBJ1-1, the CDR3 gives the full variable domain: EPEVTQTPSHQVTQMGQEVILRCVPISNHLYFYWYRQILGQKVEFLVSFYNNEISEKSEIFDDQFSVERPDGSNFTLKIRSTKLEDSAMYFCASSEASQNTEAFFGQGTRLTVV.

The chain combines TRBV7-8 with TRBJ1-3, with D uncertain. The CDR3 consists of 15 residues. With 8 bases removed from V and 2 bases from J, the gap between germline ends came to 16 bases. CDR1 is SGHVS, CDR2 FQNEAQ, per germline. The chain's CDR3 is CASSLVGLTGNTIYF. In nucleotides, the CDR3 is TGTGCCAGCTCCCTGGTAGGGCTTACTGGAAACACCATATATTTT.

The chain employs TRBV12-1 and TRBJ2-4. TRBV12-1 is a pseudogene locus. CDR3 size: 15 residues. In DNA form, the CDR3 reads TGTGCCAGCAGCTTTAGGGTAGGAGACCCTGGCATTCAGTACTTC. This translates into CASSFRVGDPGIQYF.

The chain's CDR3 is CASSVGAYNSGANVLTF. CDR3 DNA sequence: TGTGCCAGCAGTGTCGGGGCTTACAACTCTGGGGCCAACGTCCTGACTTTC. The chain employs TRBV2 and TRBJ2-6; D is possibly TRBD1 or TRBD2 (5 bases each). The V end lost 4 bases, the J end lost 0 bases, and 13 bases lay between the germline ends. Germline V gene sequence: CDR1 SNHLY, CDR2 FYNNEI. The length of the CDR3 is 17 residues. Variable domain in full (rest from reference TRBV2 and TRBJ2-6): EPEVTQTPSHQVTQMGQEVILRCVPISNHLYFYWYRQILGQKVEFLVSFYNNEISEKSEIFDDQFSVERPDGSNFTLKIRSTKLEDSAMYFCASSVGAYNSGANVLTFGAGSRLTVL.

This clone turned up a few times. The chain recombines TRBV6-6 with TRBJ2-5; 9 bases agree with TRBD1. The CDR3 contains 14 residues. Looked up from germline, CDR1 is MNHNY and CDR2 is SVGAGI (reference sequence). V lost 6 bases, J lost 3 bases, and 5 bases stayed unmatched. As DNA, the CDR3 is TGTGCCAGCAGACAGGGGGCGGACGAAGAGACCCAGTACTTC. Protein: CASRQGADEETQYF.

The V gene is TRBV7-2, the J gene TRBJ2-6; D is undetermined. Deletions cut 3 bases from V and 0 bases from J, with 9 bases between. This CDR3 comprises 16 residues. Germline assignment: CDR1 SGHTA and CDR2 FQGNSA. CDR3 loop: CASSFFAISGANVLTF. CDR3 DNA sequence: TGTGCCAGCAGCTTTTTCGCTATCTCTGGGGCCAACGTCCTGACTTTC.

This clone was seen only once. The chain couples TRBV2 to TRBJ1-2; D not certain. Trimming removed 3 bases at V and 2 bases at J, with 7 bases between. Germline loops: CDR1 SNHLY, CDR2 FYNNEI. The CDR3 is 13 amino acids. The DNA for the CDR3 is TGTGCCAGCAGTGATAAAGTCAACTATGGCTACACCTTC. It encodes CASSDKVNYGYTF.

The chain has TRBV27 and TRBJ1-2; TRBD1 might be the D (5 bases). CDR1 MNHEY and CDR2 SMNVEV come from the germline V gene (reference sequence). The CDR3 is 15 amino acids. Trimming removed 5 bases from V and 3 bases from J, with 16 bases in between. This CDR3 reads CASSPRDQGHYGYTF. In DNA, the CDR3 is TGTGCCAGCAGTCCAAGAGACCAGGGACACTATGGCTACACCTTC.

The chain has TRBV20-1 and TRBJ2-3; 7 bases fit TRBD2. The CDR3 runs 15 residues. From germline, CDR1 is DFQATT and CDR2 SNEGSKA (reference sequence). V was pared by 3 bases and J by 2 bases, with 8 bases of the junction left unmatched. The CDR3 here is CSASIGRDYTDTQYF. DNA of the CDR3: TGCAGTGCTAGTATAGGGCGGGACTACACAGATACGCAGTATTTT.